This TCR beta chain was recorded in a study of T-cell reconstitution after alpha-beta-depleted transplantation in children. This CDR3 contains 12 residues. Looked up from germline, CDR1 is SQVTM and CDR2 is ANQGSEA. V shed 0 bases and J shed 4 bases, with 6 bases lying between them. TCRbeta library preparation incorporated unique molecular identifiers. TCRdb reprocessed the PCR reads with MiXCR, giving one entry per CDR3 protein. The sample includes 140,000 to 150,000 distinct CDR3 sequences, around 8.8% of them seen just once. Findings and caveats of the study: Several hundred expanded graft clones reportedly supplied alpha-beta T cells about two months after transplant.

Note on this clonotype: Its cognate antigen is unknown.

V usage is TRBV29-1 and J usage is TRBJ1-2; the D is unclear. This receptor was obtained from a female patient between 2 and 15 years old who had a stem cell transplant for congenital amegakaryocytic thrombocytopenia, so the T cells may come from the graft donor. Sample: PBMCs, mostly from graft donor cells, taken 180 days after TCRalphabeta/CD19-depleted stem cell transplant. The CDR3 loop is CSVEDRSYGYTF. The CDR3, as DNA: TGCAGCGTTGAAGACAGGAGCTATGGCTACACCTTC.